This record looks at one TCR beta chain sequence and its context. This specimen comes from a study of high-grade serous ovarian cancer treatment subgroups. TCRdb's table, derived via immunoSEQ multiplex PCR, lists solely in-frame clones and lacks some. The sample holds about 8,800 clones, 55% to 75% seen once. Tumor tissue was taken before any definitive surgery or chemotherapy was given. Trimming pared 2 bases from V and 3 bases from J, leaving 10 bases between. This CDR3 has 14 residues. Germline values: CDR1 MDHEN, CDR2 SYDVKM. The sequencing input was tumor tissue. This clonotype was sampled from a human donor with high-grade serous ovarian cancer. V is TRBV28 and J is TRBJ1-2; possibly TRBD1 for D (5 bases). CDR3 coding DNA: TGTGCCAGCAGTTTAATCAGACAGCACTATGGCTACACCTTC. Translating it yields CASSLIRQHYGYTF.